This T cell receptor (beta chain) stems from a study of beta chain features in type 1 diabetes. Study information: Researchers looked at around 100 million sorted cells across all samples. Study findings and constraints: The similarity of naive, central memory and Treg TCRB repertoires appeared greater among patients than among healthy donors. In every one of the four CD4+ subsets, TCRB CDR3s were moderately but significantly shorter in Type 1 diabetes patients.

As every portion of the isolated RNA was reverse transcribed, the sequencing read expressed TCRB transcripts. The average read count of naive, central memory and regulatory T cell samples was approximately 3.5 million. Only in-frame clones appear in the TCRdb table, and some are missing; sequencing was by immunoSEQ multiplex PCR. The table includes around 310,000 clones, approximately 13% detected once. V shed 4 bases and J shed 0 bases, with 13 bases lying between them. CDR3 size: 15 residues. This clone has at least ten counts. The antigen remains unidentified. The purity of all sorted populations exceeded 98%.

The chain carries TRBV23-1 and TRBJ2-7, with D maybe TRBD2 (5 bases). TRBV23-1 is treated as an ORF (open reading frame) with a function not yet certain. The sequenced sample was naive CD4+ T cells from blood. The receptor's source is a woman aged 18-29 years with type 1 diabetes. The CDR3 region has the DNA TGCGCCAGCAGTCTGGCACCCGACTACTCCTACGAGCAGTACGTC. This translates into CASSLAPDYSYEQYV.